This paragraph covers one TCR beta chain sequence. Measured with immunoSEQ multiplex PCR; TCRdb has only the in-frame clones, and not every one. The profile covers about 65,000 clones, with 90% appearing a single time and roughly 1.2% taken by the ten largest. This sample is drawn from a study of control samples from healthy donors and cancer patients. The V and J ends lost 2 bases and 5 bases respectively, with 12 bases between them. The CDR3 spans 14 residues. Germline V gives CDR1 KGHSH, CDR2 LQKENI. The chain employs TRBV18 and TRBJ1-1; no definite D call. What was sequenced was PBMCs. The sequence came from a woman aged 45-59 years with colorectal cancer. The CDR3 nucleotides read TGTGCCAGCTCACCATCGGGAGCGGGGACTGAAGCTTTCTTT. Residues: CASSPSGAGTEAFF.